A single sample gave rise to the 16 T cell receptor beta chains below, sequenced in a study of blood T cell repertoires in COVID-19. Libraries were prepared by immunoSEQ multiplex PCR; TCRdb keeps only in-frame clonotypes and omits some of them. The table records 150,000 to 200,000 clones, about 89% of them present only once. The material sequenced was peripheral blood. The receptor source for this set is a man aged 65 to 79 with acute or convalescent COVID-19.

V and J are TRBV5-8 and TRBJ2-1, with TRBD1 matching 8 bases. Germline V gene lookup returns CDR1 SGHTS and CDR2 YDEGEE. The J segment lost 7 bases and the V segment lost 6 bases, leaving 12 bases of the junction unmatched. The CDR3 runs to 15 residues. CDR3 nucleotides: TGTGCCAGCACTTTACAACAGGGGGTACGGAATGAGCAGTTCTTC. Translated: CASTLQQGVRNEQFF.

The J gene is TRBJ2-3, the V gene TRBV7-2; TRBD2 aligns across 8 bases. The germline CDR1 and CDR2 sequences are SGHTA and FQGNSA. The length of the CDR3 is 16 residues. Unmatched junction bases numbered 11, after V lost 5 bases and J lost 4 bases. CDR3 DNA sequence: TGTGCCAGCAGCCTAAGCGGGAGATCTTTCCCAGATACGCAGTATTTT. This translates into CASSLSGRSFPDTQYF. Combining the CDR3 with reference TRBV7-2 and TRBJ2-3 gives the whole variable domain GAGVSQSPSNKVTEKGKDVELRCDPISGHTALYWYRQSLGQGLEFLIYFQGNSAPDKSGLPSDRFSAERTGGSVSTLTIQRTQQEDSAVYLCASSLSGRSFPDTQYFGPGTRLTVL.

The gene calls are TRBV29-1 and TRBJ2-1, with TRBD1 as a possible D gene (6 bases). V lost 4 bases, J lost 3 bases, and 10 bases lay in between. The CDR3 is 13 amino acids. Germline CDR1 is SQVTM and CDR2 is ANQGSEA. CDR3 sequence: CSVARDNYNEQFF. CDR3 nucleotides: TGCAGCGTTGCTAGGGACAACTACAATGAGCAGTTCTTC.

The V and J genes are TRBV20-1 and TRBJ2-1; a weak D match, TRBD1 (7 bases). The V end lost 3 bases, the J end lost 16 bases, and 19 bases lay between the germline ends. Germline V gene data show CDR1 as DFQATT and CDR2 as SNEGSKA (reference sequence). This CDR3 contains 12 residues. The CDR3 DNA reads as TGCAGTGCTAGTCACAGGGGTTATGGACTATTCTTC. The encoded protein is CSASHRGYGLFF.

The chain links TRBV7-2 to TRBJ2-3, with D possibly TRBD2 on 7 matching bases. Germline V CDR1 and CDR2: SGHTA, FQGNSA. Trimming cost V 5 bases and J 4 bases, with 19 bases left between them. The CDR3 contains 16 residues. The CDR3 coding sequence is TGTGCCAGCAGCCGCGTGGGGGGGTCAGGGGCAGATACGCAGTATTTT. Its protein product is CASSRVGGSGADTQYF.

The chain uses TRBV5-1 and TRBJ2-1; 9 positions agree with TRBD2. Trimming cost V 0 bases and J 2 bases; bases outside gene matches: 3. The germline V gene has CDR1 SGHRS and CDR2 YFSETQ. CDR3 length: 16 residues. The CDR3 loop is CASSLDLAGTYNEQFF. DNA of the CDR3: TGCGCCAGCAGCTTGGATCTAGCGGGGACCTACAATGAGCAGTTCTTC.

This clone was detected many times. The CDR3 protein is CASSLPADSSGNTIYF. The CDR3, as DNA: TGTGCCAGCAGCTTGCCGGCGGACAGCTCTGGAAACACCATATATTTT. V is TRBV5-6 and J is TRBJ1-3; D possibly corresponds to TRBD1 (6 bases). The ends were cut back, 1 base at V and 0 bases at J, with 11 bases in the middle. The CDR3 spans 16 residues. Germline V CDR1 and CDR2: SGHDT, YYEEEE.

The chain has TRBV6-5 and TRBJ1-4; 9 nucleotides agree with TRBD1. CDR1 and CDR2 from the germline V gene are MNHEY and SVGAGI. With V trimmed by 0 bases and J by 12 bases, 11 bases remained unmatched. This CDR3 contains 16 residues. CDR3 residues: CASSYSPGQGPNQLFF. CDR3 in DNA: TGTGCCAGCAGTTACTCCCCGGGACAGGGCCCTAATCAACTGTTTTTT.

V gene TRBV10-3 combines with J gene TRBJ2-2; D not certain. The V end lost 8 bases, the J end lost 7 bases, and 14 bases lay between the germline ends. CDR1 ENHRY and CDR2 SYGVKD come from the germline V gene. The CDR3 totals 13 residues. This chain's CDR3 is CAIRRPQVGELFF. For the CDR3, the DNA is TGTGCCATCCGGCGCCCGCAGGTCGGGGAGCTGTTTTTT.

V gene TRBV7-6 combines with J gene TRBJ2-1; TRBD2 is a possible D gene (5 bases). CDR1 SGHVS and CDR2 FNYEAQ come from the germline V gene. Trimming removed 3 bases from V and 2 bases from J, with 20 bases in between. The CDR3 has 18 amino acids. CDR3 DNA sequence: TGTGCCAGCAGCTTGCAATCCCCACCCAACGGGGCCTACAATGAGCAGTTCTTC. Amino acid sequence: CASSLQSPPNGAYNEQFF.

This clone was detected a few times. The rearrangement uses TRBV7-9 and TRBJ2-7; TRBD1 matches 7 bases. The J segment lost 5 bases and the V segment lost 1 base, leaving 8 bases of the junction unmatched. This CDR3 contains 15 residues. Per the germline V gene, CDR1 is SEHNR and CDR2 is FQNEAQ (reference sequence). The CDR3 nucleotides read TGTGCCAGCAGCTTAGGAGGGGGCCGTGCGGACGAGCAGTACTTC. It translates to CASSLGGGRADEQYF.

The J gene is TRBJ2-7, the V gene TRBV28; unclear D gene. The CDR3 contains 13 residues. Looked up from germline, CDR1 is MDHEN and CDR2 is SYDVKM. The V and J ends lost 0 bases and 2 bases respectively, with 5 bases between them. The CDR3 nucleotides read TGTGCCAGCAGTTTATGGCAGACCTACGAGCAGTACTTC. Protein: CASSLWQTYEQYF. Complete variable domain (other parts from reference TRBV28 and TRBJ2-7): DVKVTQSSRYLVKRTGEKVFLECVQDMDHENMFWYRQDPGLGLRLIYFSYDVKMKEKGDIPEGYSVSREKKERFSLILESASTNQTSMYLCASSLWQTYEQYFGPGTRLTVT.

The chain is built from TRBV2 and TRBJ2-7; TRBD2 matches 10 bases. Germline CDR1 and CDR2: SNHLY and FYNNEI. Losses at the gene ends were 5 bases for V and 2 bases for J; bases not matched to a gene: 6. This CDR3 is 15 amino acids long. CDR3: CASSSGTSETYEQYF. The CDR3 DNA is TGTGCCAGCAGTTCTGGGACTAGCGAAACCTACGAGCAGTACTTC.

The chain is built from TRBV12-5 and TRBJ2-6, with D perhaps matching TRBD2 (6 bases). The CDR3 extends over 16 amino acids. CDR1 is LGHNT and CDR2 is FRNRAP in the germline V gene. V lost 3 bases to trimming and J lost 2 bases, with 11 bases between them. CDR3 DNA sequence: TGTGCTAGTGGTTTTCAGTCGGGGGCTGGGGCCAACGTCCTGACTTTC. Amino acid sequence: CASGFQSGAGANVLTF.

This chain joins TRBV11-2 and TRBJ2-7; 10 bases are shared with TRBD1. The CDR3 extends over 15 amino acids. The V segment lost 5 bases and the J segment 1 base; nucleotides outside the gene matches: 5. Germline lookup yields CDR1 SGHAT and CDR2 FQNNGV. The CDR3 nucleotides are TGTGCCAGCAGCAATGGACAGGGGGTATCCTACGAGCAGTACTTC. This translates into CASSNGQGVSYEQYF. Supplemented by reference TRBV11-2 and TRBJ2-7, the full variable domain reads EAGVAQSPRYKIIEKRQSVAFWCNPISGHATLYWYQQILGQGPKLLIQFQNNGVVDDSQLPKDRFSAERLKGVDSTLKIQPAKLEDSAVYLCASSNGQGVSYEQYFGPGTRLTVT.

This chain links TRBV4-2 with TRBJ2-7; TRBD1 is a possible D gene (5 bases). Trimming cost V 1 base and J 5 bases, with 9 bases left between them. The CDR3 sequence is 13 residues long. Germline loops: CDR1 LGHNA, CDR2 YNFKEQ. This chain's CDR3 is CASSQVAGNEQYF. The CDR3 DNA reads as TGTGCCAGCAGCCAAGTTGCAGGGAACGAGCAGTACTTC.